These 5 T cell receptor beta chains share one sample of origin, sequenced in a study of T-cell memory formation after mild COVID-19. Using its own MiXCR run on the 5' RACE reads, TCRdb lists one record per CDR3 protein. Among under 350,000 distinct CDR3 sequences listed, under 20% were seen once. The sample comprised PBMCs or a T cell subset sorted from them (not recorded which). These receptors were taken from a man younger than 35 who had mild COVID-19 (a few samples of this study predate the infection). Cell type and time point are not known.

This clonotype has only a few counts. The rearrangement joins TRBV10-3 to TRBJ1-4; D is possibly TRBD1 (5 bases). With 3 bases removed from V and 7 bases from J, the gap between germline ends came to 12 bases. Germline CDR1 ENHRY, CDR2 SYGVKD. CDR3 length equals 14 residues. The CDR3 protein is CAISDSGRREKLFF. In DNA, the CDR3 is TGTGCCATCAGTGACTCGGGGCGGCGTGAAAAACTGTTTTTT.

The V gene is TRBV4-2, the J gene TRBJ2-1; D tentatively reads TRBD1 or TRBD2 (5 bases each). Germline values: CDR1 LGHNA, CDR2 YNFKEQ. CDR3 length equals 16 residues. The V end was cut by 2 bases, the J end by 2 bases, with 13 bases between. CDR3 in amino acids: CASSQRVSGPYNEQFF. For the CDR3, the DNA is TGTGCCAGCAGCCAAAGGGTGTCGGGGCCCTACAATGAGCAGTTCTTC.

Only a few counts were recorded for this clonotype. The rearrangement uses TRBV5-6 and TRBJ2-7, with TRBD1 as a possible D gene (6 bases). The germline V gene encodes CDR1 SGHDT and CDR2 YYEEEE. CDR3 length equals 13 residues. Between the trimmed V and J ends, which lost 4 bases and 6 bases, there was a span of 14 bases. The CDR3 protein is CASSATGRAEQYV. Here the CDR3 DNA reads TGTGCCAGCAGCGCGACAGGTCGTGCCGAGCAGTACGTC.

The gene calls are TRBV7-2 and TRBJ2-7, with 9 bases fitting TRBD1. The CDR3 extends over 14 amino acids. In germline, CDR1 is SGHTA, CDR2 FQGNSA. Trimming cost V 11 bases and J 2 bases; bases outside gene matches: 10. CDR3 protein: CARRDRGEPYEQYV. DNA for the CDR3: TGTGCCCGCCGCGACAGGGGGGAACCCTACGAGCAGTACGTC.

This clonotype was recorded a few times. The chain is built from TRBV7-6 and TRBJ1-4, with TRBD1 identical over 8 bases. The ends lost 4 bases at V and 5 bases at J; junction bases unmatched: 9. Germline V lookup: CDR1 SGHVS, CDR2 FNYEAQ. This CDR3 is 16 amino acids long. The CDR3 loop reads CASSSDPGQANEKLFF. The CDR3 coding sequence is TGTGCCAGCAGCTCCGATCCGGGACAGGCGAATGAAAAACTGTTTTTT.